The 20 T cell receptor beta chains listed next were all sequenced from one sample in a study of blood T cells in healthy people across ages (dated by TCRdb to between 2015 and 2017). Library prep was done by 5' RACE. TCRdb lists the instrument as Illumina HiSeq 2500. The second PCR ran for roughly 6 to 11 cycles and used a J-beta primer mix along with a sample-barcoded 5' primer. Clones were called with MiXCR by TCRdb after fastp trimmed the public reads at Q25, and only in-frame beta chains were retained. Each entry merges the rows of one CDR3 protein and shows their most common DNA and genes. The table for this sample lists around 940,000 distinct CDR3 sequences; around 54% of them were counted only once. The ten largest clones represent over 20% of the sample. The sample comprised blood. Receptors originate from an older woman in good health.

CDR3 residues: CAISDNTGTKLYEQYF. The CDR3 DNA reads as TGTGCCATCAGTGATAACACCGGGACTAAGCTTTACGAGCAGTACTTC. The rearrangement links TRBV10-3 to TRBJ2-7; 7 bases map to TRBD2. The CDR3 has 16 amino acids. V gave up 3 bases and J gave up 4 bases; unmatched junction bases: 12. Germline CDR1 ENHRY, CDR2 SYGVKD.

The chain recombines TRBV20-1 with TRBJ1-2; 10 bases align to TRBD1. V dropped 4 bases and J dropped 9; count of bases not matched to a gene: 11. The CDR3 is made up of 14 amino acids. Germline V gene data show CDR1 as DFQATT and CDR2 as SNEGSKA (reference sequence). CDR3 nucleotides: TGCAGTGCTATATCAACCGGGACAGGGGATAGCTACACCTTC. It specifies CSAISTGTGDSYTF.

This clonotype came up many times. This CDR3 reads CASSSKGQRADTQYF. Written as DNA, the CDR3 is TGTGCCAGCAGCTCTAAGGGACAGAGAGCAGATACGCAGTATTTT. The chain couples TRBV7-2 to TRBJ2-3; 7 bases are shared with TRBD1. Germline values: CDR1 SGHTA, CDR2 FQGNSA. The CDR3 is made up of 15 amino acids. V lost 4 bases, J lost 4 bases, and 8 bases stayed unmatched.

The J gene is TRBJ2-3, the V gene TRBV4-1, with 10 bases matching TRBD2. Germline V gives CDR1 MGHRA, CDR2 YSYEKL. Trimming took 3 bases from V and 0 from J; bases not matched to a gene: 6. The CDR3 is 17 residues long. The CDR3 loop reads CASSQTSGYTSTDTQYF. As DNA, the CDR3 is TGCGCCAGCAGCCAGACTAGCGGGTATACTAGCACAGATACGCAGTATTTT.

The V gene is TRBV6-2 or TRBV6-3, the J gene TRBJ2-7; 8 nucleotides match TRBD2. CDR3 length: 13 residues. CDR1 and CDR2 (germline): MNHEY, SVGEGT. Losses at the gene ends were 11 bases for V and 2 bases for J; bases not matched to a gene: 8. The DNA for the CDR3 is TGTGCCGTCCGATTAGCGGGGACCTACGAGCAGTACTTC. Translated, it gives CAVRLAGTYEQYF.

This clonotype was recorded a few times. This chain joins TRBV4-3 and TRBJ2-4, with 10 bases identical to TRBD2. Trimming cost V 4 bases and J 7 bases; bases outside gene matches: 13. The germline gives CDR1 LGHNA, CDR2 YSLEER. The CDR3 runs to 17 residues. The chain's CDR3 is CASSRTASGSFRNIQYF. The CDR3 DNA sequence: TGCGCCAGCAGCCGGACCGCTAGCGGGAGTTTTAGGAACATTCAGTACTTC.

The V gene is TRBV9, the J gene TRBJ1-1; 7 bases line up with TRBD1. V lost 2 bases and J lost 4; bases outside the gene matches: 5. The CDR3 has 14 residues. Germline CDR1 reads SGDLS; CDR2 reads YYNGEE. CDR3 amino acids: CASSVQQGLTEAFF. Here the CDR3 DNA reads TGTGCCAGCAGCGTCCAACAGGGGCTCACTGAAGCTTTCTTT. Combining the CDR3 with reference TRBV9 and TRBJ1-1 gives the whole variable domain DSGVTQTPKHLITATGQRVTLRCSPRSGDLSVYWYQQSLDQGLQFLIQYYNGEERAKGNILERFSAQQFPDLHSELNLSSLELGDSALYFCASSVQQGLTEAFFGQGTRLTVV.

With regard to this clonotype: One base away lies a much larger clone, so this may be a sequencing read error. V and J are TRBV28 and TRBJ2-7, with no clear D. CDR1 and CDR2 from the germline V gene are MDHEN and SYDVKM. CDR3 length equals 12 residues. V gave up 2 bases and J gave up 7 bases, with 9 bases separating them. The CDR3 spells CASSLTYNEQYF. The DNA for the CDR3 is TGTGCCAGCAGTTTAACCTACAATGAGCAGTACTTC. The entire variable domain, with the rest obtained from reference TRBV28 and TRBJ2-7, is as follows: DVKVTQSSRYLVKRTGEKVFLECVQDMDHENMFWYRQDPGLGLRLIYFSYDVKMKEKGDIPEGYSVSREKKERFSLILESASTNQTSMYLCASSLTYNEQYFGPGTRLTVT.

This clonotype was seen just once. The gene calls are TRBV4-2 and TRBJ2-3, with a possible D match to TRBD2 (6 bases). This CDR3 is built from 18 residues. The V gene's germline CDR1 is LGHNA and CDR2 YNFKEQ. Between the trimmed V and J ends, which lost 2 bases and 2 bases, there was a span of 20 bases. The CDR3 here is CASSQSGLRERLTDTQYF. For the CDR3, the DNA is TGTGCCAGCAGCCAATCCGGGTTACGGGAGAGACTCACAGATACGCAGTATTTT.

CDR3 DNA sequence: TGTGCCAGCAGTGAAAATAGCGGGCCCTACAATGAGCAGTTCTTC. Translated, it gives CASSENSGPYNEQFF. The J gene is TRBJ2-1, the V gene TRBV25-1; 7 bases align to TRBD2. The CDR3 extends over 15 amino acids. V lost 2 bases and J lost 2; bases outside the gene matches: 3. Per the germline V gene, CDR1 is MGHDK and CDR2 is SYGVNS.

This clonotype was seen a single time. This chain joins TRBV21-1 and TRBJ1-5; TRBD1 is taken as the D call from the table, unchecked against the DNA. TRBV21-1 has pseudogene status. The CDR3 contains 16 residues. The CDR3 loop reads CASSKHRTGGNQPQHF. The CDR3 DNA reads as TGTGCCAGCAGCAAACATAGGACAGGGGGCAATCAGCCCCAGCATTTT.

The chain carries TRBV7-2 and TRBJ2-1; TRBD2 matches 10 bases. Losses at the gene ends were 1 base for V and 4 bases for J; bases not matched to a gene: 13. There are 19 residues in the CDR3. Germline V lookup: CDR1 SGHTA, CDR2 FQGNSA. CDR3 in amino acids: CASSLVRDYGTSVYNEQFF. CDR3 coding DNA: TGTGCCAGCAGCTTAGTTAGGGACTACGGGACTAGCGTGTACAATGAGCAGTTCTTC.

On this clonotype itself: Since a much larger clone is just one base distant, this may be a read error. This chain links TRBV29-1 with TRBJ2-3; 9 bases match TRBD2. With V trimmed by 6 bases and J by 3 bases, 13 bases remained unmatched. CDR1 is SQVTM, CDR2 ANQGSEA, per germline. The length of the CDR3 is 16 residues. Here the CDR3 reads CSVPFWASGETDTQYF. In DNA, the CDR3 is TGCAGCGTCCCCTTTTGGGCTAGCGGGGAGACAGATACGCAGTATTTT.

This clonotype was seen a few times. V and J are TRBV7-2 and TRBJ2-4, with D perhaps TRBD1 (5 bases). The J call may be mistaken, given a closer DNA end match to TRBJ2-7. CDR3 length: 13 residues. Germline lookup yields CDR1 SGHTA and CDR2 FQGNSA. The CDR3 DNA is TGTGCCAGCAGCTTATTAAGGGGCCACGAGCAGTACTTC. It specifies CASSLLRGHEQYF.

The chain employs TRBV29-1 and TRBJ2-3; D gene unclear. Trimming removed 7 bases at V and 1 base at J, with 9 bases between. This CDR3 comprises 12 residues. CDR1 and CDR2 (germline): SQVTM, ANQGSEA. The CDR3 sequence is CSADPGTDTQYF. The CDR3 DNA sequence: TGCAGCGCAGACCCCGGCACAGATACGCAGTATTTT.

The chain combines TRBV12-3 or TRBV12-4 with TRBJ2-7; D uncertain. Gene TRBJ2-5 matches the end of the DNA better, so the J call may be wrong. The CDR3 consists of 13 residues. In DNA form, the CDR3 reads TGTGCCAGCAGTTTAGGGGGTGAGCAGACCCAGTACTTC. Protein: CASSLGGEQTQYF.

This clonotype came up many times. V gene TRBV4-2 combines with J gene TRBJ2-6, with TRBD1 matching 8 bases. The CDR3 length is 19 residues. The V segment lost 0 bases and the J segment 3 bases; nucleotides outside the gene matches: 10. Germline loops: CDR1 LGHNA, CDR2 YNFKEQ. In DNA, the CDR3 is TGTGCCAGCAGCCAAGAAGGCGGACAGGGCTACTTTGGGGCCAACGTCCTGACTTTC. Its protein is CASSQEGGQGYFGANVLTF.

This chain connects TRBV3-1 to TRBJ2-7; D gene uncertain. Germline V gives CDR1 LGHDT, CDR2 YNNKEL (reference sequence). Trimming cost V 3 bases and J 0 bases, with 12 bases left between them. The CDR3 sequence is 15 residues long. CDR3 sequence reads: CASSHSSPYSYEQYF. CDR3 DNA: TGTGCCAGCAGCCACTCCAGCCCTTACTCCTACGAGCAGTACTTC.

This clonotype showed up just a few times. This chain links TRBV7-2 with TRBJ2-1; D not certain. The CDR3 loop spans 15 amino acids. Germline-derived CDR1 and CDR2 are SGHTA and FQGNSA. V shed 1 base and J shed 0 bases, with 7 bases lying between them. CDR3 sequence reads: CASSLVMGSYNEQFF. Written as DNA, the CDR3 is TGTGCCAGCAGCTTAGTGATGGGCTCCTACAATGAGCAGTTCTTC.

The chain carries TRBV7-2 and TRBJ2-3; tentative D call: TRBD1 (6 bases). Trimming removed 4 bases from V and 4 bases from J, with 12 bases in between. The CDR3 has 14 amino acids. Per the germline V gene, CDR1 is SGHTA and CDR2 is FQGNSA. Here the CDR3 reads CASSSTGPPDTQYF. The CDR3 DNA follows: TGTGCCAGCAGCTCGACAGGACCTCCAGATACGCAGTATTTT.